This T cell receptor beta chain was captured in a study of blood T cell repertoires in COVID-19. Study-wide context: Acute-phase and convalescent COVID-19 samples originated in the United States, Italy and Spain. PBMCs, B-cell-depleted T cells, or T cells were the source of the cDNA or gDNA that made up the material.

Authors' analysis steps: The authors estimated nucleated cell counts from reference gene primer amplification. Clones were sequenced by immunoSEQ multiplex PCR, and TCRdb holds only the in-frame ones, with some missing. V and J calls plus clone size are reproduced from that table; the DNA served to infer D and trimming. Of approximately 99,000 clones in the sample, 65% to 85% were seen once. Trimming at V came to 2 bases and at J to 5 bases, leaving 7 bases not matched to a gene. The CDR3 is 15 residues long. Germline CDR1 is GTSNPN and CDR2 is SVGIG (reference sequence). The source is an older man with active or convalescent COVID-19. The chain couples TRBV30 to TRBJ2-3; TRBD1 matches at 10 bases. Material: peripheral blood. The CDR3 DNA reads TGTGCCTGGAGTCTTCGGGACAGGGGAGGAGATACGCAGTATTTT. Translated, it gives CAWSLRDRGGDTQYF.